Presented here are 28 T cell receptor beta chains from one specimen sequenced in a study of blood T cell repertoires in COVID-19. Assay used: immunoSEQ multiplex PCR; TCRdb lists only in-frame clones, some missing. This table holds about 130,000 clones, roughly 72% found once. Sequenced material: peripheral blood. Receptor source: a human donor in a cohort sampled during active COVID-19.

J is TRBJ2-7 and V is TRBV10-3; TRBD2 agrees at 10 bases. The germline V gene has CDR1 ENHRY and CDR2 SYGVKD. The ends lost 1 base at V and 2 bases at J; junction bases unmatched: 8. CDR3 length: 17 amino acids. The CDR3 DNA reads as TGTGCCATCAGTGAGTGGTCTAGCGGGGGTGATACCTACGAGCAGTACTTC. Translation: CAISEWSSGGDTYEQYF.

The V call is TRBV10-1, the J call TRBJ2-3; TRBD2 agrees at 14 bases. Germline V gene sequence: CDR1 WNHNN, CDR2 SYGVQD (reference sequence). J gave up 3 bases and V 10 bases, and 3 bases lay outside the gene matches. The CDR3 runs 14 residues. CDR3 sequence: CANGTSGGTDTQYF. The CDR3 bases are TGCGCCAACGGGACTAGCGGGGGTACAGATACGCAGTATTTT.

The CDR3 region is CASSRGGGLTDTQYF. CDR3 DNA sequence: TGTGCCAGCAGCCGGGGCGGGGGGCTCACAGATACGCAGTATTTT. V is TRBV6-4 and J is TRBJ2-3, with TRBD2 matching over 8 bases. V was clipped by 6 bases and J by 2 bases; unmatched bases: 7. CDR1 is MRHNA and CDR2 is SNTAGT in the germline V gene. The CDR3 is 15 amino acids.

CDR3 sequence: CASRQGPGGNEQFF. The CDR3 coding sequence is TGTGCCAGTAGACAGGGACCCGGCGGGAATGAGCAGTTCTTC. V gene TRBV19 combines with J gene TRBJ2-1; maybe TRBD1 (6 bases). The V gene lost 6 bases and the J gene lost 7 bases, with 16 bases spanning the gap. From germline, CDR1 is LNHDA and CDR2 SQIVND (reference sequence). The CDR3 spans 14 residues.

A note on this clone: Germline and junction disagree at one end, which may indicate a read error. This sequence joins TRBV3-1 (or the pseudogene TRBV3-2) and TRBJ2-3, with TRBD2 as a possible D gene (5 bases). Germline CDR1 LGHDT, CDR2 YNNKEL (reference sequence). The CDR3 consists of 12 residues. This CDR3 reads CASSQGVGRADF. The DNA of the CDR3 is TGTGCCAGCAGCCAAGGTGTAGGGAGAGCGGATTTT.

The J gene is TRBJ1-2, the V gene TRBV30, with 8 bases lining up with TRBD1. CDR1 is GTSNPN, CDR2 SVGIG, per germline (reference sequence). The CDR3 length is 14 residues. V lost 2 bases to trimming and J lost 7 bases; unmatched junction nucleotides: 9. This CDR3 reads CAWSPGQGYRGYTF. Here the CDR3 DNA reads TGTGCCTGGAGTCCAGGACAGGGATATCGTGGCTACACCTTC. The full variable domain, with the rest looked up from reference TRBV30 and TRBJ1-2, is SQTIHQWPATLVQPVGSPLSLECTVEGTSNPNLYWYRQAAGRGLQLLFYSVGIGQISSEVPQNLSASRPQDRQFILSSKKLLLSDSGFYLCAWSPGQGYRGYTFGSGTRLTVV.

The chain uses TRBV2 and TRBJ2-5; D not resolved. This CDR3 comprises 11 residues. Between the trimmed V and J ends, which lost 2 bases and 5 bases, there was a span of 3 bases. Germline V gene data show CDR1 as SNHLY and CDR2 as FYNNEI. The CDR3 reads CASSELETQYF. The CDR3 region has the DNA TGTGCCAGCAGTGAACTGGAGACCCAGTACTTC. Together with reference TRBV2 and TRBJ2-5, the CDR3 gives the full variable domain: EPEVTQTPSHQVTQMGQEVILRCVPISNHLYFYWYRQILGQKVEFLVSFYNNEISEKSEIFDDQFSVERPDGSNFTLKIRSTKLEDSAMYFCASSELETQYFGPGTRLLVL.

The rearrangement links TRBV6-6 to TRBJ2-1; 7 nucleotides agree with TRBD2. Germline lookup yields CDR1 MNHNY and CDR2 SVGAGI (reference sequence). With V trimmed by 5 bases and J by 5 bases, 9 bases remained unmatched. The CDR3 contains 15 residues. The CDR3: CASSTRTSGDNEQFF. CDR3 DNA sequence: TGTGCCAGCAGTACCCGGACTAGTGGGGACAATGAGCAGTTCTTC.

The genes are TRBV5-4 and TRBJ2-6; the D is unclear. Trimming shortened V by 4 bases and J by 0 bases, and 11 bases separated the two germline ends. The CDR3 contains 16 residues. Germline-derived CDR1 and CDR2 are SGHNT and YYREEE (reference sequence). The CDR3 loop reads CASSPGGYSGANVLTF. CDR3 DNA: TGTGCCAGCAGCCCGGGTGGATACTCTGGGGCCAACGTCCTGACTTTC.

The V gene is TRBV11-2, the J gene TRBJ2-1; D remains ambiguous. The CDR3 totals 16 residues. Per germline, CDR1 SGHAT and CDR2 FQNNGV. V was clipped by 0 bases and J by 0 bases, with 9 bases between them. CDR3 loop: CASSLDPTHSYNEQFF. CDR3 sequence (DNA): TGTGCCAGCAGCTTAGACCCTACCCACTCCTACAATGAGCAGTTCTTC.

V usage is TRBV10-2 and J usage is TRBJ2-5, with 12 nucleotides matching TRBD2. Germline V CDR1 and CDR2: WSHSY, SAAADI. The length of the CDR3 is 15 residues. J was trimmed by 4 bases and V by 3 bases; bases with no gene match: 3. Written as DNA, the CDR3 is TGCGCCAGCAGTGATCCTAGCGGGGGGGTAGAGACCCAGTACTTC. It translates to CASSDPSGGVETQYF.

This clone was observed many times. The chain uses TRBV23-1 and TRBJ1-2; 9 bases line up with TRBD1. TRBV23-1 is an ORF for which the function is uncertain. V lost 3 bases and J lost 8; bases outside the gene matches: 10. The CDR3 totals 15 residues. CDR3 DNA: TGCGCCAGCAGTCAGTACAGGGGGCTCGTCTACGGCTACACCTTC. Its protein is CASSQYRGLVYGYTF.

The chain joins TRBV10-1 to TRBJ1-1, with 7 nucleotides matching TRBD1. This CDR3 is built from 16 residues. Germline loops: CDR1 WNHNN, CDR2 SYGVQD (reference sequence). The ends lost 6 bases at V and 2 bases at J; junction bases unmatched: 12. This CDR3 reads CASSDGTAGPNTEAFF. The DNA of the CDR3 is TGCGCCAGCAGCGACGGGACAGCCGGGCCTAACACTGAAGCTTTCTTT.

The chain joins TRBV21-1 to TRBJ2-2; the table gives TRBD2 as D, unverified against the DNA. TRBV21-1 is a recognized pseudogene. The CDR3 contains 13 residues. The CDR3 region is CASSKALGGELFF. CDR3 bases: TGTGCCAGCAGCAAAGCGCTCGGCGGGGAGCTGTTTTTT.

This clone was seen a few times. V and J are TRBV29-1 and TRBJ2-7; D is unclear. Germline V gene data show CDR1 as SQVTM and CDR2 as ANQGSEA. V shed 4 bases and J shed 3 bases, with 4 bases lying between them. This CDR3 contains 10 residues. For the CDR3, the DNA is TGCAGCGTTGGCGACTACGAGCAGTACTTC. The encoded protein is CSVGDYEQYF.

The chain joins TRBV11-3 to TRBJ2-1, with 13 bases lining up with TRBD2. Per the germline V gene, CDR1 is SGHNT and CDR2 is YENEEA. This CDR3 region has 17 residues. The V and J ends lost 5 bases and 5 bases, in that order; junction bases with no gene match: 9. CDR3 in amino acids: CASSMGSGLAGDNEQFF. Written as DNA, the CDR3 is TGTGCCAGCAGCATGGGTTCCGGACTAGCGGGGGACAATGAGCAGTTCTTC. Together with reference TRBV11-3 and TRBJ2-1, the CDR3 gives the full variable domain: EAGVVQSPRYKIIEKKQPVAFWCNPISGHNTLYWYLQNLGQGPELLIRYENEEAVDDSQLPKDRFSAERLKGVDSTLKIQPAELGDSAVYLCASSMGSGLAGDNEQFFGPGTRLTVL.

With respect to this clone: One end of the junction fails to match germline, which may point to a read error. The chain couples TRBV10-3 to TRBJ2-7; a weak D match, TRBD2 (5 bases). The CDR3 has 11 residues. CDR1 is ENHRY and CDR2 is SYGVKD in the germline V gene. The CDR3 DNA reads TGTACCATCAGTGATCGGGATGAGCAGTACTTC. Residues: CTISDRDEQYF.

The rearrangement links TRBV5-4 to TRBJ2-1; TRBD1 is a possible D gene (5 bases). CDR1 SGHNT and CDR2 YYREEE come from the germline V gene (reference sequence). Trimming removed 6 bases from V and 5 bases from J, with 12 bases in between. The CDR3 is 13 residues long. The CDR3 DNA is TGTGCCAGCATGGGGCCCCGAGACAATGAGCAGTTCTTC. Translation: CASMGPRDNEQFF.

Worth noting for this clone: A read error may produce the germline difference seen at one junction end. The rearrangement links TRBV6-1 to TRBJ1-6, with 9 bases lining up with TRBD1. The CDR3 covers 14 residues. Per germline, CDR1 MNHNS and CDR2 SASEGT. CDR3 in DNA: TGTGCCAGCAGTGAAGACAATAGGGGGGACAGGGAAGGATTT. Amino acids: CASSEDNRGDREGF.

The J gene is TRBJ2-1, the V gene TRBV10-3; TRBD1 aligns across 11 bases. The junction had 3 bases not matched to a gene; V was cut back by 4 bases and J by 4 bases. The germline V gene has CDR1 ENHRY and CDR2 SYGVKD. The CDR3 runs to 15 residues. The CDR3, as DNA: TGTGCCATCAGTGGGGGACAGGGGGGATACAATGAGCAGTTCTTC. Encoded protein: CAISGGQGGYNEQFF.

V is TRBV3-1 (or the pseudogene TRBV3-2) and J is TRBJ1-5; TRBD1 aligns across 8 bases. With 4 bases clipped from V and 5 bases from J, the junction kept 4 bases outside the gene matches. CDR1 is LGHDT, CDR2 YNNKEL, per germline (reference sequence). The CDR3 runs 14 residues. The CDR3 region has the DNA TGTGCCAGCAGCCGCTCAGGGGGCGATCAGCCCCAGCATTTT. Encoded protein: CASSRSGGDQPQHF.

This chain joins TRBV3-1 (or the pseudogene TRBV3-2) and TRBJ2-1; 7 bases are shared with TRBD2. Germline CDR1 is LGHDT and CDR2 is YNNKEL (reference sequence). J gave up 6 bases and V 0 bases, and 8 bases lay outside the gene matches. The CDR3 is 16 residues long. The CDR3 DNA reads TGTGCCAGCAGCCAAGAAGGGTGGGGGAGGGGCAATGAGCAGTTCTTC. The encoded protein is CASSQEGWGRGNEQFF.

A remark on this clone: The same CDR3 also results from other DNA sequences found in this sample. The V gene is TRBV19, the J gene TRBJ2-7; perhaps TRBD2 as D (6 bases). The CDR3 spans 14 residues. V lost 1 base, J lost 1 base, and 8 bases lay in between. Germline V gives CDR1 LNHDA, CDR2 SQIVND (reference sequence). The CDR3 here is CASSIAGGSYEQYF. CDR3 nucleotide sequence: TGTGCCAGTAGTATAGCCGGAGGGTCCTACGAGCAGTACTTC. Using reference TRBV19 and TRBJ2-7 for the parts outside the CDR3, the full variable domain is DGGITQSPKYLFRKEGQNVTLSCEQNLNHDAMYWYRQDPGQGLRLIYYSQIVNDFQKGDIAEGYSVSREKKESFPLTVTSAQKNPTAFYLCASSIAGGSYEQYFGPGTRLTVT.

This chain joins TRBV5-6 and TRBJ1-2; D may be TRBD1 (6 bases). Trimming took 0 bases from V and 6 from J, leaving 9 bases between them. The CDR3 runs to 13 residues. Germline loops: CDR1 SGHDT, CDR2 YYEEEE. The CDR3 spells CASSLEQGHGYTF. In DNA, the CDR3 is TGTGCCAGCAGCTTGGAACAGGGCCATGGCTACACCTTC.

The chain has TRBV10-3 and TRBJ1-1, with TRBD1 as a possible D gene (5 bases). Germline V CDR1 and CDR2: ENHRY, SYGVKD. CDR3 length equals 17 residues. V was pared by 5 bases and J by 0 bases, with 19 bases between. Here the CDR3 reads CAISSSLGRGLNTEAFF. CDR3 DNA: TGTGCCATCAGTTCCTCCTTGGGGCGCGGATTGAACACTGAAGCTTTCTTT.

V is TRBV18 and J is TRBJ2-4; the match to TRBD1 covers 7 bases. The V gene end was trimmed by 6 bases and the J gene end by 6 bases; junction bases not matched to a gene: 8. Germline V CDR1 and CDR2: KGHSH, LQKENI. This CDR3 is 14 amino acids long. The CDR3 DNA reads as TGTGCCAGCTCGGCCGAGACAGGGCGAAACATTCAGTACTTC. This sequence encodes CASSAETGRNIQYF.

The J gene is TRBJ1-5, the V gene TRBV19; TRBD1 matches at 7 bases. Germline lookup yields CDR1 LNHDA and CDR2 SQIVND (reference sequence). This CDR3 is built from 18 residues. V was pared by 3 bases and J by 0 bases, with 11 bases of the junction left unmatched. The DNA of the CDR3 is TGTGCCAGTAGTATTGATACAGGGGACCTATTTAGCAATCAGCCCCAGCATTTT. It codes for CASSIDTGDLFSNQPQHF.

The chain employs TRBV3-1 (or the pseudogene TRBV3-2) and TRBJ1-1; perhaps TRBD1 as D (6 bases). Germline V gene data show CDR1 as LGHDT and CDR2 as YNNKEL (reference sequence). V gave up 6 bases and J gave up 6 bases, with 14 bases separating them. The CDR3 loop spans 13 amino acids. This CDR3 is CASRQGRNSEAFF. DNA for the CDR3: TGTGCCAGCAGACAGGGTCGTAACTCTGAAGCTTTCTTT.